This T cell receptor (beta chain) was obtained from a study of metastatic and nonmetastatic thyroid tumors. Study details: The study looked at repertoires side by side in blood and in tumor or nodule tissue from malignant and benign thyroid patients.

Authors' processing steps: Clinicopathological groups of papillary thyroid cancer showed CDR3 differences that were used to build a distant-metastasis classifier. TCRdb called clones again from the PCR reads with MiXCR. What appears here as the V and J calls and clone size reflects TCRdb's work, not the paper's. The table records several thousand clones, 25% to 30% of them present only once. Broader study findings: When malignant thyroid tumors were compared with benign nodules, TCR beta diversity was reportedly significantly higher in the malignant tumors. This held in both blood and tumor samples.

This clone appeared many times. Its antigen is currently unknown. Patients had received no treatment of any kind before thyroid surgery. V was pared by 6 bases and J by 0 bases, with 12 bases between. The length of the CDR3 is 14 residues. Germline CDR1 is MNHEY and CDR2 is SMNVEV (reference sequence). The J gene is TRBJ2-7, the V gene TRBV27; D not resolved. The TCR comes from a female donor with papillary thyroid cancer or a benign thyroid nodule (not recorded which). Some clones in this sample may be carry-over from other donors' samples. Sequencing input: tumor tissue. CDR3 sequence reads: CASRPRANSYEQYF. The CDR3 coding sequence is TGTGCCAGCAGGCCACGGGCTAACTCCTACGAGCAGTACTTC.